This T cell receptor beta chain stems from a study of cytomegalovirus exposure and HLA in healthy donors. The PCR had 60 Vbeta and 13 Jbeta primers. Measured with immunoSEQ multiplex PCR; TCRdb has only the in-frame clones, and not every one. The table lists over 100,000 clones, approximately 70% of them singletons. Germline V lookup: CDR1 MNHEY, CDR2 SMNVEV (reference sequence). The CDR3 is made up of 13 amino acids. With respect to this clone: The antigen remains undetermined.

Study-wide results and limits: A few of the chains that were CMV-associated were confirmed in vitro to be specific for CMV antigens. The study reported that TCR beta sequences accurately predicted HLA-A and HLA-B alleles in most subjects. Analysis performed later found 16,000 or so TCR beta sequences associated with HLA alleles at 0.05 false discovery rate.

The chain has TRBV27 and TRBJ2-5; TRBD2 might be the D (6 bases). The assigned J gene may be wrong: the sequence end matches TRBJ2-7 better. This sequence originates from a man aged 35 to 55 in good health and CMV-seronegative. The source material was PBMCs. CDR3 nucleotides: TGTGCCAGCAGTTTGGGGGGATTCGACGAGCAGTACTTC. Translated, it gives CASSLGGFDEQYF.